The 19 T cell receptor beta chains in this list originate from one sample, sequenced in a study of blood T cell repertoires in COVID-19. Some clones are missing from TCRdb's copy, which holds only in-frame ones; the method was immunoSEQ multiplex PCR. Of 150,000 to 200,000 clones listed, less than 90% are singletons. The specimen was peripheral blood. Every receptor here comes from a man aged 70 or older with active or convalescent COVID-19.

This rearrangement joins TRBV6-5 to TRBJ1-3; TRBD1 might be the D (6 bases). V lost 5 bases, J lost 3 bases, and 8 bases lay in between. The CDR3 sequence is 13 residues long. Germline loops: CDR1 MNHEY, CDR2 SVGAGI. This chain's CDR3 is CASSLQGGNTIYF. Written as DNA, the CDR3 is TGTGCCAGCAGTCTACAGGGTGGAAACACCATATATTTT.

In nucleotides, the CDR3 is TGTGCCAGCAACTCGCGGGGGCAGGGAGGAAGCAATCAGCCCCAGCATTTT. Translated: CASNSRGQGGSNQPQHF. This chain uses TRBV28 with TRBJ1-5; a possible D gene is TRBD1 (6 bases). V lost 7 bases, J lost 1 base, and 20 bases lay in between. The CDR3 is made up of 17 amino acids. Germline CDR1 reads MDHEN; CDR2 reads SYDVKM.

Only one count was recorded for this clone. CDR3 sequence: CASSLRTVRGTDTQYF. The CDR3 nucleotides read TGTGCCAGCAGTTTACGGACAGTCAGGGGAACAGATACGCAGTATTTT. The genes are TRBV27 and TRBJ2-3, with D maybe TRBD1 (6 bases). Germline V gene lookup returns CDR1 MNHEY and CDR2 SMNVEV (reference sequence). V lost 2 bases and J 3 bases, leaving 15 bases between the germline ends. CDR3 length equals 16 residues.

V gene TRBV6-5 combines with J gene TRBJ2-2, with 11 bases fitting TRBD2. The CDR3 consists of 15 residues. Germline CDR1 reads MNHEY; CDR2 reads SVGAGI. J lost 2 bases, V lost 6 bases, and 2 bases had no gene match. The CDR3 loop reads CASRLAGANTGELFF. As DNA, the CDR3 is TGTGCCAGCAGACTAGCGGGGGCCAACACCGGGGAGCTGTTTTTT.

The chain has TRBV3-1 (or the pseudogene TRBV3-2) and TRBJ1-5; D is possibly TRBD1 (6 bases). Germline V gives CDR1 LGHDT, CDR2 YNNKEL (reference sequence). This CDR3 is 17 amino acids long. The V end lost 3 bases, the J end lost 3 bases, and 18 bases lay between the germline ends. The CDR3: CASSHAGRGGSNQPQHF. CDR3 bases: TGTGCCAGCAGCCATGCAGGTCGTGGGGGCTCCAATCAGCCCCAGCATTTT.

The chain has TRBV12-2 and TRBJ2-2; the table's D call of TRBD2 was not tested on the DNA. TRBV12-2 is labeled a pseudogene. The CDR3 runs 17 residues. This CDR3 is CASRPPTAEANTGELFF. The CDR3 nucleotides are TGTGCAAGTCGCCCCCCTACGGCGGAAGCGAACACCGGGGAGCTGTTTTTT.

V and J are TRBV11-2 and TRBJ2-3, with 7 bases matching TRBD2. Unmatched junction bases numbered 12, after V lost 4 bases and J lost 8 bases. Germline V CDR1 and CDR2: SGHAT, FQNNGV. The CDR3 contains 15 residues. The CDR3 loop is CASSSTSWSTLTQYF. The CDR3 bases are TGTGCCAGCAGCTCGACTAGCTGGTCGACTCTTACGCAGTATTTT.

The chain recombines TRBV6-1 with TRBJ2-3, with TRBD2 as a possible D gene (7 bases). This CDR3 spans 18 amino acids. Trimming removed 3 bases from V and 2 bases from J, with 21 bases in between. Germline V gives CDR1 MNHNS, CDR2 SASEGT. CDR3 in amino acids: CASSEVGAGGPITDTQYF. CDR3 DNA: TGTGCCAGCAGTGAGGTGGGGGCCGGGGGGCCAATCACAGATACGCAGTATTTT.

The V gene is TRBV27, the J gene TRBJ2-3, with a possible D match to TRBD2 (6 bases). Germline loops: CDR1 MNHEY, CDR2 SMNVEV (reference sequence). This CDR3 is built from 14 residues. The germline V and J ends were trimmed by 6 bases and 1 base, with 11 bases remaining between them. CDR3 bases: TGTGCCAGCAGGATATTAGCGGGCACAGATACGCAGTATTTT. It translates to CASRILAGTDTQYF.

V is TRBV7-2 and J is TRBJ1-2; tentatively, D is TRBD1 (5 bases). The CDR3 sequence is 14 residues long. Germline V gene data show CDR1 as SGHTA and CDR2 as FQGNSA. V gave up 4 bases and J gave up 4 bases, with 13 bases separating them. CDR3 nucleotide sequence: TGTGCCAGCAGCTCCCCTGACAGTCTCTATGGCTACACCTTC. It codes for CASSSPDSLYGYTF.

The J gene is TRBJ2-2, the V gene TRBV7-2; TRBD2 agrees at 11 bases. Germline V gene lookup returns CDR1 SGHTA and CDR2 FQGNSA. The CDR3 contains 18 residues. The junction had 4 bases not matched to a gene; V was cut back by 1 base and J by 0 bases. CDR3 sequence reads: CASSLVGSGGANTGELFF. In DNA form, the CDR3 reads TGTGCCAGCAGCTTAGTGGGTAGCGGGGGGGCGAACACCGGGGAGCTGTTTTTT.

This clone was seen only once. The chain is built from TRBV2 and TRBJ2-1, with D possibly TRBD1 on 5 matching bases. Trimming cost V 6 bases and J 5 bases, with 11 bases left between them. Germline V gene data show CDR1 as SNHLY and CDR2 as FYNNEI. This CDR3 region has 13 residues. DNA of the CDR3: TGTGCCAGCAGAATGACAGAAAACAATGAGCAGTTCTTC. It is translated as CASRMTENNEQFF.

The rearrangement links TRBV29-1 to TRBJ2-1; 8 bases agree with TRBD2. Trimming at V came to 5 bases and at J to 4 bases, leaving 4 bases not matched to a gene. The germline V gene encodes CDR1 SQVTM and CDR2 ANQGSEA. The CDR3 spans 13 residues. This chain's CDR3 is CSVSGSVYNEQFF. DNA for the CDR3: TGCAGCGTTAGCGGGAGTGTATACAATGAGCAGTTCTTC.

This chain uses TRBV29-1 with TRBJ2-5, with D perhaps matching TRBD2 (6 bases). This CDR3 has 13 amino acids. CDR1 SQVTM and CDR2 ANQGSEA come from the germline V gene. The V end was cut by 7 bases, the J end by 4 bases, with 16 bases between. CDR3 DNA sequence: TGCAGCGCCTGTAGGCGGAGGGGAGAGACCCAGTACTTC. It is translated as CSACRRRGETQYF. The full variable domain, its missing parts supplied by reference TRBV29-1 and TRBJ2-5, is SAVISQKPSRDICQRGTSLTIQCQVDSQVTMMFWYRQQPGQSLTLIATANQGSEATYESGFVIDKFPISRPNLTFSTLTVSNMSPEDSSIYLCSACRRRGETQYFGPGTRLLVL.

This CDR3 is CASSLGQGRNSPLHF. CDR3 nucleotide sequence: TGTGCCAGCAGTTTGGGACAAGGAAGGAATTCACCCCTCCACTTT. This chain uses TRBV27 with TRBJ1-6, with D tentatively TRBD1 (6 bases). V lost 3 bases and J lost 7, with 13 bases in between. Germline loops: CDR1 MNHEY, CDR2 SMNVEV (reference sequence). The CDR3 is 15 amino acids.

This clone showed up just once. The CDR3 region is CASSLVVGLGGELFF. The CDR3 DNA reads as TGTGCCAGCAGCTTAGTTGTGGGCCTCGGCGGGGAGCTGTTTTTT. The chain is built from TRBV7-2 and TRBJ2-2; D is uncertain. V lost 1 base and J 7 bases, leaving 13 bases between the germline ends. This CDR3 contains 15 residues. The germline V gene encodes CDR1 SGHTA and CDR2 FQGNSA.

This clone was detected only a few times. This sequence joins TRBV30 and TRBJ2-3; D is unclear. This CDR3 has 13 amino acids. The V end lost 0 bases, the J end lost 0 bases, and 4 bases lay between the germline ends. Germline CDR1 GTSNPN, CDR2 SVGIG (reference sequence). CDR3 DNA sequence: TGTGCCTGGAGTGTAGAGAGCACAGATACGCAGTATTTT. Its translation is CAWSVESTDTQYF.

The J gene is TRBJ2-7, the V gene TRBV19; D perhaps matches TRBD1 (5 bases). The CDR3 is 13 residues long. Trimming shortened V by 5 bases and J by 0 bases, and 8 bases separated the two germline ends. Germline V gene data show CDR1 as LNHDA and CDR2 as SQIVND (reference sequence). The CDR3 nucleotides read TGTGCCAGTAGTGTCGGACACTCCTACGAGCAGTACTTC. Protein sequence: CASSVGHSYEQYF.

The CDR3 is CASSDGGSGTDTQYF. In nucleotides, the CDR3 is TGTGCCAGCAGTGATGGGGGGTCGGGCACAGATACGCAGTATTTT. V is TRBV6-1 and J is TRBJ2-3; a possible D gene is TRBD2 (6 bases). V gave up 3 bases and J gave up 1 base, with 11 bases separating them. This CDR3 contains 15 residues. Germline loops: CDR1 MNHNS, CDR2 SASEGT.